This TCR beta chain was identified during a study of T cells in Graves' hyperthyroidism and ophthalmopathy. Overall study results and limits: The model anticipated ophthalmopathy a median about six months pre-onset. Most expanded thyroid clonotypes above 0.001 recurred in blood.

This clonotype occurred many times. Its antigen is still unknown. Germline trimming cut 4 bases from V and 4 bases from J; bases unmatched to any gene: 4. In germline, CDR1 is SGHTA, CDR2 FQGNSA. The CDR3 sequence is 14 residues long. It was RNA transcripts that yielded the amplified TCR beta CDR3 regions. Primed by the HTBI set, a first-round RT-PCR was run on the TCR CDR3. TCRdb recomputed calls from the multiplex PCR reads with MiXCR, one row per CDR3 protein. The sample records around 700,000 distinct CDR3 sequences, roughly 32% being singletons. An absence of ophthalmopathy progression within 18 months meant stable Graves' hyperthyroidism.

This sequence joins TRBV7-2 and TRBJ2-5; 9 nucleotides align to TRBD2. This clonotype was obtained from a middle-aged woman with Graves' hyperthyroidism. The sample comprised blood. In nucleotides, the CDR3 is TGTGCCAGCAGCTCTTTTAGCGGGAGAGAGACCCAGTACTTC. It codes for CASSSFSGRETQYF.